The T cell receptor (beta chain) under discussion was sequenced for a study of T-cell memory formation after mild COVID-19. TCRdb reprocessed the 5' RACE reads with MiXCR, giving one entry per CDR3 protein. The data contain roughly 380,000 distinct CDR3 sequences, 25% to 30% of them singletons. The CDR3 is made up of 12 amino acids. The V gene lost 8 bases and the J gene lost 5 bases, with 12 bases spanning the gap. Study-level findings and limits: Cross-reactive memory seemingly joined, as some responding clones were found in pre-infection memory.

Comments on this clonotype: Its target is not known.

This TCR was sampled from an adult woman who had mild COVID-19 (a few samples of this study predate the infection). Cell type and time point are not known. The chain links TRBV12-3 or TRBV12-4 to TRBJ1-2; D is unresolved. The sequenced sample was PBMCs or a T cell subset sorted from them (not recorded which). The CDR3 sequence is CASLEVGYGYTF. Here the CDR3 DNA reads TGTGCCAGCCTAGAAGTAGGGTATGGCTACACCTTC.